Each of the 20 T cell receptor beta chains below was sequenced from the same sample in a study of blood T cell repertoires in COVID-19. Only in-frame clones appear in the TCRdb table, and some are missing; sequencing was by immunoSEQ multiplex PCR. The sample has 200,000 to 250,000 clones; about four fifths are singletons. Sequenced sample: PBMCs or T cells enriched from blood (not recorded which). All receptors derive from a woman aged 55-69 years who had recovered from COVID-19.

This chain joins TRBV18 and TRBJ1-6; possibly TRBD1 for D (6 bases). The CDR3 sequence is 15 residues long. Germline CDR1 is KGHSH and CDR2 is LQKENI. Trimming took off 1 base at V and 7 bases at J, with 11 bases between the two ends. The chain's CDR3 is CASSPQGVRNSPLHF. In DNA, the CDR3 is TGTGCCAGCTCACCACAGGGGGTCCGGAATTCACCCCTCCACTTT.

V is TRBV7-6 and J is TRBJ2-5; D not resolved. Trimming cost V 10 bases and J 1 base, with 16 bases left between them. The germline gives CDR1 SGHVS, CDR2 FNYEAQ. This CDR3 contains 14 residues. CDR3 DNA: TGTGCCACCAAAATCTCGAATAGCCAAGAGACCCAGTACTTC. It specifies CATKISNSQETQYF.

This CDR3 is CASPFLAEQYF. The CDR3 nucleotides read TGTGCCAGCCCCTTTCTAGCCGAGCAGTACTTC. The V and J genes are TRBV27 and TRBJ2-7, with D perhaps TRBD2 (5 bases). The CDR3 consists of 11 residues. Trimming left V 8 bases short and J 6 bases short, with 11 bases between. Germline values: CDR1 MNHEY, CDR2 SMNVEV (reference sequence).

Concerning this clone: The same CDR3 can be traced to other DNA sequences in this sample. The V call is TRBV6-1, the J call TRBJ2-1, with TRBD1 matching over 7 bases. The germline V gene has CDR1 MNHNS and CDR2 SASEGT. There are 15 residues in the CDR3. V lost 1 base and J lost 2; bases outside the gene matches: 2. CDR3 bases: TGTGCCAGCAGTGAAGACAGGGGTCCCTACAATGAGCAGTTCTTC. It specifies CASSEDRGPYNEQFF.

The rearrangement joins TRBV29-1 to TRBJ1-1; a weak D match, TRBD1 (6 bases). Trimming pared 7 bases from V and 8 bases from J, leaving 14 bases between. The CDR3 has 11 residues. The germline V gene has CDR1 SQVTM and CDR2 ANQGSEA. In nucleotides, the CDR3 is TGCAGCGCTGGTCAGGGGACAGAAGCTTTCTTT. The encoded protein is CSAGQGTEAFF. The whole variable domain, remainder taken from reference TRBV29-1 and TRBJ1-1, is SAVISQKPSRDICQRGTSLTIQCQVDSQVTMMFWYRQQPGQSLTLIATANQGSEATYESGFVIDKFPISRPNLTFSTLTVSNMSPEDSSIYLCSAGQGTEAFFGQGTRLTVV.

The rearrangement uses TRBV5-1 and TRBJ1-2; D may be TRBD1 (5 bases). Germline CDR1 reads SGHRS; CDR2 reads YFSETQ. V was cut by 0 bases and J by 0 bases, with 12 bases left in between. The CDR3 loop spans 16 amino acids. The CDR3 sequence: CASSLALQGANYGYTF. The CDR3 bases are TGCGCCAGCAGCTTGGCTCTTCAGGGCGCTAACTATGGCTACACCTTC. Combining the CDR3 with reference TRBV5-1 and TRBJ1-2 gives the whole variable domain KAGVTQTPRYLIKTRGQQVTLSCSPISGHRSVSWYQQTPGQGLQFLFEYFSETQRNKGNFPGRFSGRQFSNSRSEMNVSTLELGDSALYLCASSLALQGANYGYTFGSGTRLTVV.

The rearrangement links TRBV12-5 to TRBJ1-5; 9 positions agree with TRBD1. With 2 bases clipped from V and 5 bases from J, the junction kept 7 bases outside the gene matches. The CDR3 is 16 amino acids. Per germline, CDR1 LGHNT and CDR2 FRNRAP. DNA of the CDR3: TGTGCTAGTGGTTTGACCCGGACAGGGGATCATCAGCCCCAGCATTTT. Translation gives CASGLTRTGDHQPQHF.

Here the CDR3 reads CASGLAPGQGSYNSPLHF. In DNA form, the CDR3 reads TGTGCTAGTGGTTTGGCACCCGGTCAGGGTTCCTATAATTCACCCCTCCACTTT. This chain uses TRBV12-5 with TRBJ1-6; the D gene is possibly TRBD1 (5 bases). The germline gives CDR1 LGHNT, CDR2 FRNRAP. V lost 1 base and J 1 base, leaving 14 bases between the germline ends. The CDR3 covers 18 residues.

The rearrangement links TRBV11-3 to TRBJ2-1; D might be TRBD2 (5 bases). The CDR3 length is 16 residues. Trimming took 5 bases from V and 0 from J, leaving 14 bases between them. CDR1 is SGHNT and CDR2 is YENEEA in the germline V gene. The CDR3 nucleotides read TGTGCCAGCAGCCCGGGGTCCTTCAGCTCCTACAATGAGCAGTTCTTC. Its protein product is CASSPGSFSSYNEQFF.

The gene calls are TRBV29-1 and TRBJ1-5, with 7 bases identical to TRBD1. The CDR3 covers 13 residues. Germline values: CDR1 SQVTM, CDR2 ANQGSEA. After removal of 5 bases from V and 7 bases from J, the junction contained 8 bases not matched to a gene. As DNA, the CDR3 is TGCAGCGTTATGACAGGGCTCCGACAGCCCCAGCATTTT. Protein: CSVMTGLRQPQHF.

The rearrangement links TRBV4-3 to TRBJ1-2, with TRBD1 matching over 12 bases. V lost 1 base to trimming and J lost 4 bases; unmatched junction nucleotides: 4. The CDR3 is 16 residues long. Germline V gives CDR1 LGHNA, CDR2 YSLEER. The CDR3 loop is CASSQGLGQGAYGYTF. Written as DNA, the CDR3 is TGCGCCAGCAGCCAAGGTTTGGGACAGGGGGCCTATGGCTACACCTTC.

This clone has just a few counts. The V gene is TRBV19, the J gene TRBJ1-1; TRBD1 matches 7 bases. CDR1 and CDR2 (germline): LNHDA, SQIVND (reference sequence). The junction had 10 bases not matched to a gene; V was cut back by 5 bases and J by 4 bases. The CDR3 spans 15 residues. CDR3 sequence (DNA): TGTGCCAGTAGTGGGGAAATGACAGGGAGCACTGAAGCTTTCTTT. Residues: CASSGEMTGSTEAFF.

The chain joins TRBV5-4 to TRBJ1-3; 10 bases are shared with TRBD1. Trimming at V came to 7 bases and at J to 4 bases, leaving 5 bases not matched to a gene. CDR1 and CDR2 from the germline V gene are SGHNT and YYREEE (reference sequence). This CDR3 region has 14 residues. CDR3 in amino acids: CASGRDRGGNTIYF. CDR3 nucleotides: TGTGCCAGCGGCCGGGACAGGGGCGGAAACACCATATATTTT.

The rearrangement uses TRBV5-1 and TRBJ1-6; tentative D call: TRBD1 (6 bases). The V gene lost 0 bases and the J gene lost 9 bases, with 13 bases spanning the gap. Germline V lookup: CDR1 SGHRS, CDR2 YFSETQ. CDR3 length: 15 residues. DNA of the CDR3: TGCGCCAGCAGCTTGGGGGGGCGCGATGGTTCACCCCTCCACTTT. Its protein is CASSLGGRDGSPLHF.

This clone appeared a few times. The DNA for the CDR3 is TGTGCCAGCAGTGAATTCGGGGGCCAAGAGACCCAGTACTTC. Encoded protein: CASSEFGGQETQYF. The rearrangement uses TRBV25-1 and TRBJ2-5, with a possible D match to TRBD2 (6 bases). V lost 1 base to trimming and J lost 1 base, with 7 bases between them. CDR3 size: 14 residues. Germline V gene sequence: CDR1 MGHDK, CDR2 SYGVNS.

This chain links TRBV19 with TRBJ2-7; 7 nucleotides match TRBD2. Looked up from germline, CDR1 is LNHDA and CDR2 is SQIVND (reference sequence). The CDR3 sequence is 16 residues long. V lost 1 base, J lost 0 bases, and 6 bases stayed unmatched. CDR3 bases: TGTGCCAGTAGTATAGGGAGCGGGGCTAGCTCCTACGAGCAGTACTTC. As protein: CASSIGSGASSYEQYF.

The chain recombines TRBV5-4 with TRBJ2-2, with D hard to call. The CDR3 length is 15 residues. Germline CDR1 is SGHNT and CDR2 is YYREEE (reference sequence). Trimming left V 4 bases short and J 0 bases short, with 10 bases between. The DNA for the CDR3 is TGTGCCAGCAGCCGCGACACTTCGAACACCGGGGAGCTGTTTTTT. It specifies CASSRDTSNTGELFF. The complete variable domain, with remaining parts taken from reference TRBV5-4 and TRBJ2-2, reads ETGVTQSPTHLIKTRGQQVTLRCSSQSGHNTVSWYQQALGQGPQFIFQYYREEENGRGNFPPRFSGLQFPNYSSELNVNALELDDSALYLCASSRDTSNTGELFFGEGSRLTVL.

This chain uses TRBV24-1 with TRBJ2-1, with a weak D call TRBD2 (5 bases). CDR1 is KGHDR and CDR2 is SFDVKD in the germline V gene. V dropped 3 bases and J dropped 1 base, with 18 bases sitting between them. There are 18 residues in the CDR3. The CDR3 spells CATSDGLTRGNSYNEQFF. The CDR3 DNA sequence: TGTGCCACCAGTGATGGATTGACACGGGGAAATTCCTACAATGAGCAGTTCTTC.

The CDR3 reads CASSRGQSNQPQHF. In DNA form, the CDR3 reads TGTGCCAGCAGTAGAGGGCAGAGCAATCAGCCCCAGCATTTT. The genes are TRBV2 and TRBJ1-5; no definite D call. Trimming stripped 5 bases from V and 1 base from J, with 9 bases between. This CDR3 has 14 amino acids. From germline, CDR1 is SNHLY and CDR2 FYNNEI.

The chain employs TRBV6-2 or TRBV6-3 and TRBJ1-4; 9 nucleotides align to TRBD1. V dropped 2 bases and J dropped 0; count of bases not matched to a gene: 1. The CDR3 runs to 16 residues. The V gene's germline CDR1 is MNHEY and CDR2 SVGEGT. CDR3 sequence reads: CASSYDRGTTNEKLFF. The CDR3 bases are TGTGCCAGCAGTTACGACAGGGGGACAACTAATGAAAAACTGTTTTTT.